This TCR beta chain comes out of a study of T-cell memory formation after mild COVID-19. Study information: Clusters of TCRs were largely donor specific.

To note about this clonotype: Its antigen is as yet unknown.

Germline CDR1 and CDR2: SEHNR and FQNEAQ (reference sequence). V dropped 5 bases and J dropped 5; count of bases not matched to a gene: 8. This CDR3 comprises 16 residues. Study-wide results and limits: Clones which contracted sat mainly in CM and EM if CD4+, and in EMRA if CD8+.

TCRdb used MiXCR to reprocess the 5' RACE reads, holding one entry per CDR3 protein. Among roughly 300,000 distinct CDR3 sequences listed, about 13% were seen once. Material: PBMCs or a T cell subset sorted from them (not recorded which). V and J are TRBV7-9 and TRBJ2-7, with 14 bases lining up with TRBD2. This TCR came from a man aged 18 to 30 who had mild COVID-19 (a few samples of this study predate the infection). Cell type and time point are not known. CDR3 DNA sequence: TGTGCCAGCAGCGCCCGGACTAGCGGGGGGACCCACGAGCAGTACTTC. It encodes CASSARTSGGTHEQYF.